The T cell receptor beta chain described here comes from a study of cytomegalovirus exposure and HLA in healthy donors. PCR amplification relied on 60 Vbeta primers (plus 13 Jbeta primers). The table came from immunoSEQ multiplex PCR; TCRdb's copy has only in-frame clones and leaves some out. The table records 150,000 to 200,000 clones, around 74% of them present only once. After removal of 1 base from V and 4 bases from J, the junction contained 7 bases not matched to a gene. Germline CDR1 LNHDA, CDR2 SQIVND (reference sequence). The CDR3 has 17 amino acids. Regarding this clone: Its antigen is still unknown.

These donors counted as nominally healthy when sampled, but unrecorded immune exposures were likely. The study, taken as a whole, reports: A later analysis by the authors found several of the most significant clusters apparently linked to common viral pathogens.

This chain connects TRBV19 to TRBJ2-2, with 9 positions matching TRBD1. The origin of this receptor is a girl under 18 in good health and CMV-seropositive. The sequenced material came from PBMCs. CDR3 nucleotide sequence: TGTGCCAGTAGTATAGGGGGCGGGACAGGGTCCACCGGGGAGCTGTTTTTT. Its translation: CASSIGGGTGSTGELFF.